One sample yielded the 30 T cell receptor beta chains listed below, sequenced in a study of CXCR3-negative and CXCR3-positive naive CD8 T cells (dated by TCRdb to between 2017 and 2020). Sequenced on a NextSeq 550. The Human TCR Profiling Kit (MiLaboratory) was used to make UMI-labeled 5' RACE TRB cDNA libraries. Through TCRdb reprocessing, the reads give one entry per CDR3 protein sequence; DNA is omitted. This sample's clone table shows roughly 89,000 distinct CDR3 sequences. Around 1.8% of the sample belongs to the ten largest clones. Sequencing input: naive CXCR3- CD8+ T cells from blood. This specimen's cell subset or site label, interpreted: CD45RO-CCR7+CD27+CD95- naive CD8+ T cells lacking CXCR3 (TNR3-). The receptor set was obtained from a human donor in good health. Some clones in this sample may be carry-over from other donors' samples.

The rearrangement links TRBV29-1 to TRBJ2-7. This CDR3 is 11 amino acids long. Germline CDR1 and CDR2: SQVTM and ANQGSEA. The CDR3 here is CSVEESLEQYF.

The chain links TRBV29-1 to TRBJ1-1; TCRdb outputs TRBD1, but without DNA this stays unchecked. Germline V gives CDR1 SQVTM, CDR2 ANQGSEA. The CDR3 runs to 11 residues. CDR3 loop: CSSRGAAEAFF.

The CDR3 sequence: CASSSIQGTGPNTQYF. The V gene is TRBV7-8, the J gene TRBJ2-3; TCRdb's D call of TRBD1 is untestable without DNA. This CDR3 has 16 residues. Per germline, CDR1 SGHVS and CDR2 FQNEAQ.

The chain recombines TRBV7-9 with TRBJ2-7; without DNA, the TCRdb call of TRBD1 cannot be checked. CDR3 length: 18 amino acids. Germline CDR1 reads SEHNR; CDR2 reads FQNEAQ (reference sequence). CDR3 amino acids: CASSQPKEQGQGEYEQYF.

The chain carries TRBV2 and TRBJ2-5; no DNA is available, so the TRBD2 call from TCRdb remains unchecked. Germline V gene data show CDR1 as SNHLY and CDR2 as FYNNEI. The CDR3 is 16 residues long. CDR3 region: CASSDWTSGIIETQYF.

This chain uses TRBV29-1 with TRBJ2-2; checking the TCRdb D call of TRBD1 is not possible without DNA. The CDR3 is 13 amino acids. Germline loops: CDR1 SQVTM, CDR2 ANQGSEA. This CDR3 reads CSVWGVHTGELFF.

The rearrangement uses TRBV7-9 and TRBJ1-2. The CDR3 contains 15 residues. Germline CDR1 SEHNR, CDR2 FQNEAQ (reference sequence). The CDR3 sequence is CASSLNRGLDYGYTF.

This chain uses TRBV28 with TRBJ2-3; TCRdb's D gene call, TRBD1, goes unchecked for lack of DNA. The CDR3 contains 17 residues. Germline V lookup: CDR1 MDHEN, CDR2 SYDVKM. CDR3 sequence reads: CASSLSPRVWDTDTQYF.

The gene calls are TRBV6-6 and TRBJ2-5; TCRdb's assignment of TRBD2 cannot be checked, as there is no DNA. This CDR3 has 13 residues. The germline V gene encodes CDR1 MNHNY and CDR2 SVGAGI (reference sequence). The CDR3 loop reads CASSESGPETQYF.

The chain combines TRBV13 with TRBJ2-7; absent DNA, TCRdb's TRBD1 call cannot be checked. From germline, CDR1 is PRHDT and CDR2 FYEKMQ (reference sequence). The CDR3 is 16 amino acids. CDR3 amino acids: CASSNFGTDVTYEQYF.

The CDR3 sequence: CASSLVNSGHLFGQYF. The gene calls are TRBV11-2 and TRBJ2-7; no DNA is available, so the TRBD1 call from TCRdb remains unchecked. The CDR3 consists of 16 residues. Germline V gives CDR1 SGHAT, CDR2 FQNNGV.

The chain joins TRBV12-2 to TRBJ2-7; no DNA is available, so the TRBD2 call from TCRdb remains unchecked. TRBV12-2 is given as a pseudogene. CDR3 length: 18 residues. The chain's CDR3 is CASRFCVRASGAPYEQYF.

V is TRBV5-5 and J is TRBJ1-5; TCRdb's D call of TRBD1 is untestable without DNA. The CDR3 extends over 14 amino acids. Germline V gene data show CDR1 as SGHKS and CDR2 as YYEKEE (reference sequence). This CDR3 reads CASSPGTINQPQHF.

The gene calls are TRBV29-1 and TRBJ2-5; checking the TCRdb D call of TRBD1 is not possible without DNA. CDR1 is SQVTM, CDR2 ANQGSEA, per germline. This CDR3 has 16 amino acids. The CDR3 sequence is CSVFLSGLPLGETQYF.

The chain links TRBV9 to TRBJ2-1; TCRdb lists TRBD2, though no DNA is available to test this call. Germline V gives CDR1 SGDLS, CDR2 YYNGEE. The CDR3 is 16 residues long. The CDR3 sequence: CASSVEGTRFYNEQFF.

The chain combines TRBV2 with TRBJ2-7; absent DNA, TCRdb's TRBD2 call cannot be checked. From germline, CDR1 is SNHLY and CDR2 FYNNEI. The CDR3 has 15 residues. CDR3 sequence: CATILAGGPSYEQYF.

This chain joins TRBV10-3 and TRBJ1-1; TCRdb's assignment of TRBD1 cannot be checked, as there is no DNA. This CDR3 has 13 amino acids. From germline, CDR1 is ENHRY and CDR2 SYGVKD. The CDR3 spells CAIIPQGNTEAFF.

The rearrangement links TRBV6-7 to TRBJ2-7; the D gene TCRdb calls, TRBD1, cannot be checked with no DNA. TRBV6-7 is an ORF, with its function uncertain. The CDR3 sequence is 13 residues long. The CDR3 spells CASSYRRGREQYF.

This chain connects TRBV27 to TRBJ2-2; the D call from TCRdb, TRBD1, cannot be confirmed without DNA. Germline CDR1 MNHEY, CDR2 SMNVEV (reference sequence). The CDR3 has 16 amino acids. The CDR3 loop reads CASSPVAGGDTGELFF.

The CDR3 region is CASSPRSSYNEQFF. The rearrangement joins TRBV7-3 to TRBJ2-1. CDR1 is SGHTA, CDR2 FQGTGA, per germline. This CDR3 is 14 amino acids long.

V gene TRBV10-2 combines with J gene TRBJ2-1. The germline V gene has CDR1 WSHSY and CDR2 SAAADI. The CDR3 runs 12 residues. The CDR3 loop reads CASSESSDEQFF.

The chain joins TRBV19 to TRBJ2-3; TCRdb's D call, TRBD1, is unchecked because there is no DNA. Germline V gene data show CDR1 as LNHDA and CDR2 as SQIVND (reference sequence). This CDR3 is 14 amino acids long. This CDR3 reads CASNGPTFGDTQYF.

CDR3 amino acids: CATSDPGTSVRSGEETQYF. The V call is TRBV24-1, the J call TRBJ2-5; TCRdb's assignment of TRBD2 cannot be checked, as there is no DNA. The CDR3 spans 19 residues. Per the germline V gene, CDR1 is KGHDR and CDR2 is SFDVKD.

CDR3 region: CASSSPRDNFNYGYTF. This chain connects TRBV6-2 or TRBV6-3 to TRBJ1-2; TCRdb's assignment of TRBD1 cannot be checked, as there is no DNA. The CDR3 has 16 amino acids. The V gene's germline CDR1 is MNHEY and CDR2 SVGEGT.

The V gene is TRBV5-5, the J gene TRBJ2-7; TCRdb designates TRBD1, a call that cannot be tested without DNA. CDR3 length: 14 residues. CDR1 and CDR2 from the germline V gene are SGHKS and YYEKEE (reference sequence). CDR3 amino acids: CASSLEGAPYEQYF. Full variable domain (outside the CDR3, taken from reference TRBV5-5 and TRBJ2-7): DAGVTQSPTHLIKTRGQQVTLRCSPISGHKSVSWYQQVLGQGPQFIFQYYEKEERGRGNFPDRFSARQFPNYSSELNVNALLLGDSALYLCASSLEGAPYEQYFGPGTRLTVT.

V usage is TRBV7-2 and J usage is TRBJ2-3; TCRdb's D gene call, TRBD2, goes unchecked for lack of DNA. CDR1 is SGHTA, CDR2 FQGNSA, per germline. The CDR3 covers 13 residues. The CDR3: CASSLPSADTQYF.

The CDR3 loop is CSVASGGTQETQYF. The chain has TRBV29-1 and TRBJ2-5; as DNA is missing, the TRBD2 call by TCRdb cannot be tested. This CDR3 contains 14 residues. Germline assignment: CDR1 SQVTM and CDR2 ANQGSEA.

This sequence joins TRBV14 and TRBJ2-2; as DNA is missing, the TRBD1 call by TCRdb cannot be tested. The CDR3 length is 17 residues. In germline, CDR1 is SGHDN, CDR2 FVKESK. The chain's CDR3 is CASSQDHPLANTGELFF. The full variable domain, rest sourced from reference TRBV14 and TRBJ2-2, is EAGVTQFPSHSVIEKGQTVTLRCDPISGHDNLYWYRRVMGKEIKFLLHFVKESKQDESGMPNNRFLAERTGGTYSTLKVQPAELEDSGVYFCASSQDHPLANTGELFFGEGSRLTVL.

The chain carries TRBV19 and TRBJ1-1. Per the germline V gene, CDR1 is LNHDA and CDR2 is SQIVND (reference sequence). This CDR3 region has 15 residues. CDR3 region: CASSGWEGMNTEAFF.

The chain joins TRBV27 to TRBJ2-7; TCRdb names TRBD2, which stays unverified in the absence of DNA. Per germline, CDR1 MNHEY and CDR2 SMNVEV (reference sequence). The length of the CDR3 is 15 residues. The CDR3 loop is CASSPPTGGSYEQYF.